These T cell receptor beta chains were read from a single sample in a study of cytomegalovirus exposure and HLA in healthy donors. The assay was immunoSEQ multiplex PCR, and TCRdb's table has in-frame clones only and misses some. The profile covers some 180,000 clones, with roughly 86% appearing a single time and about 7.2% taken by the ten largest. Sequencing was done on a sample of PBMCs. These receptors were collected from a man under 40 in good health and CMV-seropositive. The CDR3 runs from the conserved cysteine through the conserved F or W. The listing skips clone size in some rows; elsewhere it reads once, few, many or a size class.

V: TRBV23-1
J: TRBJ2-3
size: few
CDR3: CASRREVGTDTQYF

V: TRBV5-6
J: TRBJ2-7
size: once
CDR3: CASSFGTGDEQYF

V: TRBV5-6
J: TRBJ1-5
size: NA
CDR3: CASSARVADNQPQHF

V: TRBV28
J: TRBJ2-3
size: NA
CDR3: CASSLGTDTQYF

V: TRBV7-2
J: TRBJ1-5
size: NA
CDR3: CASSSRQGANQPQHF

V: TRBV11-3
J: TRBJ2-7
size: once
CDR3: CASSPGTSAAYEQYF

V: TRBV7-2
J: TRBJ1-1
size: NA
CDR3: CASSSRANTEAFF

V: TRBV5-8
J: TRBJ2-5
size: NA
CDR3: CASRRTGVIGGETQYF

V: TRBV20-1
J: TRBJ2-5
size: NA
CDR3: CSARVQETQYF

V: TRBV19
J: TRBJ1-1
size: NA
CDR3: CASSMEGILRNTEAFF

V: TRBV5-1
J: TRBJ1-1
size: NA
CDR3: CASSFRAGTLMNTEAFF

V: TRBV5-1
J: TRBJ2-5
size: once
CDR3: CASRATPGETQYF

V: TRBV6-1
J: TRBJ2-2
size: once
CDR3: CATRTGVATGELFF

V: TRBV7-3
J: TRBJ2-1
size: NA
CDR3: CASSLAQIGLAEQFF

V: TRBV10-3
J: TRBJ2-7
size: NA
CDR3: CAISESAVSSYEQYF

V: TRBV11-2
J: TRBJ2-1
size: NA
CDR3: CASSLVTEAGGPLKQFF

V: TRBV5-6
J: TRBJ1-5
size: NA
CDR3: CASSRLGLSNQPQHF

V: TRBV11-3
J: TRBJ2-5
size: NA
CDR3: CASSFNRGIQETQYF

V: TRBV28
J: TRBJ2-7
size: many
CDR3: CASSSLLIRDRQLDEQYF

V: TRBV7-2
J: TRBJ2-3
size: NA
CDR3: CASSDDIGSVLTDTQYF

V: TRBV10-3
J: TRBJ2-2
size: NA
CDR3: CAITAGANTGELFF

V: TRBV18
J: TRBJ2-5
size: NA
CDR3: CASSPGPQGRETQYF

V: TRBV6-5
J: TRBJ1-3
size: NA
CDR3: CASRRTGRGNTIYF

V: TRBV19
J: TRBJ1-2
size: NA
CDR3: CASTGLRQGVRNYGYTF

V: TRBV9
J: TRBJ2-7
size: NA
CDR3: CASSVVDRAYEQYF

V: TRBV4-3
J: TRBJ2-7
size: NA
CDR3: CASSQGHGGYGEQYF

V: TRBV18
J: TRBJ2-7
size: NA
CDR3: CASSRPGQGTYEQYF

V: TRBV5-6
J: TRBJ1-5
size: NA
CDR3: CASSAAPLDDQPQHF

V: TRBV4-3
J: TRBJ2-7
size: NA
CDR3: CASSQEGVGGYEQYF

V: TRBV5-6
J: TRBJ1-5
size: NA
CDR3: CASSPGPYSNQPQHF

V: TRBV5-1
J: TRBJ2-7
size: NA
CDR3: CASSLRTGHYEQYF

V: TRBV7-2
J: TRBJ1-2
size: NA
CDR3: CASSLDGQGFYGYTF

V: TRBV2
J: TRBJ1-6
size: NA
CDR3: CASSNMGGSPLHF

V: TRBV5-1
J: TRBJ2-5
size: NA
CDR3: CASSQDRVLGETQYF

V: TRBV28
J: TRBJ2-5
size: NA
CDR3: CASAGGPGSGQETQYF

V: TRBV29-1
J: TRBJ1-4
size: once
CDR3: CSARSGQPEEKLFF

V: TRBV7-2
J: TRBJ2-1
size: NA
CDR3: CASSFRQGWNEQFF

V: TRBV11-3
J: TRBJ1-2
size: NA
CDR3: CASSPGSAGNYGYTF

V: TRBV5-1
J: TRBJ2-3
size: NA
CDR3: CASSLEGRTTDTQYF

V: TRBV7-9
J: TRBJ2-7
size: NA
CDR3: CASSRGTPDEQYF

V: TRBV7-3
J: TRBJ2-3
size: NA
CDR3: CASSLTQDTQYF

V: TRBV7-2
J: TRBJ2-5
size: once
CDR3: CASSLTRQGGETQYF

V: TRBV11-2
J: TRBJ1-4
size: NA
CDR3: CASSLEGVSEKLFF